This T cell receptor beta chain is from a study of blood T cells in healthy people across ages. In the study overall: Template switching caught about one barcoded beta molecule for each two T cells.

Each individual donor underwent a draw of ten milliliters of peripheral blood. A sample-barcoded 5' primer and a J-beta primer mix were used in a second PCR of roughly 7 to 11 cycles. TCRdb re-called the 5' RACE reads through MiXCR, storing one row per CDR3 protein. This table holds over 600,000 distinct CDR3 sequences, approximately 40% found once. Trimming removed 3 bases from V and 4 bases from J; junction bases left unmatched: 15. The CDR3 runs to 18 residues. Germline CDR1 reads LGHNA; CDR2 reads YSLEER. This clonotype turned up a few times. Sequenced: blood. The clonotype originates from an elderly man in good health. The chain carries TRBV4-3 and TRBJ2-1; 7 nucleotides agree with TRBD1. CDR3: CASSQGVAGGGPYNEQFF. The CDR3 DNA reads TGCGCCAGCAGCCAGGGGGTGGCAGGGGGTGGACCTTACAATGAGCAGTTCTTC.